Given below is one T cell receptor (beta chain) in context. Its antigen is as yet unknown. The data were produced by immunoSEQ multiplex PCR, yet TCRdb's version contains in-frame clones alone and is incomplete. This table holds some 13,000 clones, about 90% found once. This CDR3 is built from 16 residues. Germline assignment: CDR1 SGHAT and CDR2 FQNNGV. Between the trimmed V and J ends, which lost 1 base and 2 bases, there was a span of 15 bases. As for time point: pre-treatment baseline. Response was assessed by RECIST 1.1 at 12 weeks, except a couple of rapid progressors. These data come from a study of blood T cell dynamics during melanoma immunotherapy. Overall study findings and caveats: Cell-free DNA CDR3 sequences most resembled the immune-effector CD8+ subset, which was also most clonal. The study could not tell melanoma-specific clones from general immune activation.

The source was effector memory CD8+ T cells from blood, collected from a patient treated with checkpoint blockade. The rearrangement links TRBV11-2 to TRBJ2-7; D remains unclear. This TCR derives from a human donor with melanoma. CDR3: CASSLGYDGTAYEQYF. The CDR3 nucleotides are TGTGCCAGCAGCTTAGGGTACGACGGCACAGCCTACGAGCAGTACTTC. The whole variable domain, filled in from reference TRBV11-2 and TRBJ2-7, reads EAGVAQSPRYKIIEKRQSVAFWCNPISGHATLYWYQQILGQGPKLLIQFQNNGVVDDSQLPKDRFSAERLKGVDSTLKIQPAKLEDSAVYLCASSLGYDGTAYEQYFGPGTRLTVT.